The next 6 T cell receptor beta chains were all read from a single sample in a study of shared clonotypes between healthy human individuals. Data came from immunoSEQ multiplex PCR; TCRdb stores just in-frame clones and leaves some out. The sample includes roughly 2,000,000 clones, around 96% seen only once; the top ten take 0.9% to 1.5%. The naive CD8 population came from CD45RO-negative cells selected for CCR7, without terminally differentiated effector memory CD45RA+ cells. The sequenced material came from naive CD8+ T cells sorted from blood. These receptors originate from a man aged 18 to 29 in good health.

V usage is TRBV4-1 and J usage is TRBJ2-7; D unclear. Trimming stripped 1 base from V and 2 bases from J, with 9 bases between. The CDR3 contains 14 residues. In germline, CDR1 is MGHRA, CDR2 YSYEKL. CDR3 bases: TGCGCCAGCAGCCAAGCTGGCCACACCTACGAGCAGTACTTC. Amino acids: CASSQAGHTYEQYF.

V is TRBV7-2 and J is TRBJ2-5; D not certain. There are 14 residues in the CDR3. Trimming removed 0 bases from V and 4 bases from J, with 9 bases in between. Germline assignment: CDR1 SGHTA and CDR2 FQGNSA. The CDR3 DNA follows: TGTGCCAGCAGCTTAGCGGGGTGGGGAGAGACCCAGTACTTC. Amino acid sequence: CASSLAGWGETQYF.

About this clone: The same CDR3 arises from other DNA sequences in this sample as well. The gene calls are TRBV7-6 and TRBJ2-7; D is unresolved. Germline loops: CDR1 SGHVS, CDR2 FNYEAQ. Between the trimmed V and J ends, which lost 1 base and 0 bases, there was a span of 10 bases. The CDR3 extends over 15 amino acids. The CDR3 region has the DNA TGTGCCAGCAGCTTAGAGGCAGAAAGCTCCTACGAGCAGTACTTC. Translation: CASSLEAESSYEQYF.

The chain couples TRBV6-1 to TRBJ1-1; D is ambiguous. V was trimmed by 7 bases and J by 11 bases, leaving 11 bases between them. The germline V gene has CDR1 MNHNS and CDR2 SASEGT. The CDR3 extends over 10 amino acids. CDR3 residues: CASNLPGAFF. CDR3 DNA: TGTGCCAGCAACCTCCCCGGGGCTTTCTTT.

This sequence joins TRBV6-5 and TRBJ2-6, with 9 bases identical to TRBD1. Germline assignment: CDR1 MNHEY and CDR2 SVGAGI. The CDR3 sequence is 15 residues long. V trimming: 6 bases; J trimming: 0 bases; junction bases outside the gene matches: 0. Here the CDR3 DNA reads TGTGCCAGCAGGACAGGGGGCTCTGGGGCCAACGTCCTGACTTTC. Its protein product is CASRTGGSGANVLTF.

This clone was observed once. The gene calls are TRBV2 and TRBJ1-4, with D hard to call. The CDR3 is 16 amino acids. Per germline, CDR1 SNHLY and CDR2 FYNNEI. V was shortened by 6 bases and J by 1 base, with 15 bases between the two germline ends. As DNA, the CDR3 is TGTGCCAGCAGCCCCTGGACCGCCGAAACTAATGAAAAACTGTTTTTT. It encodes CASSPWTAETNEKLFF.